This T cell receptor (beta chain) was identified during a study of blood T cell repertoires in COVID-19. As for the study in general: COVID-19 samples from acute and convalescent phases originated in the United States, Italy and Spain. The cDNA or gDNA used as material had been derived from T cells, B-cell-depleted T cells, or PBMCs.

Per germline, CDR1 SGHDT and CDR2 YYEEEE. This CDR3 has 14 residues. Between the trimmed V and J ends, which lost 1 base and 7 bases, there was a span of 12 bases. The authors' processing: Amplification of reference gene primers was used by the study to estimate nucleated cell counts. Sequencing was performed with immunoSEQ multiplex PCR; in TCRdb, only in-frame clones are kept and a portion is missing. The D gene and trimming were derived from the DNA, and the V and J assignments and clone size from that table. The table includes more than 200,000 clones, roughly four fifths detected once. Sequencing used peripheral blood. The source of this sequence is a man in his fifties with active or convalescent COVID-19. The chain combines TRBV5-6 with TRBJ1-5; D is possibly TRBD1 (5 bases). CDR3 sequence reads: CASSLSQGGQPQHF. CDR3 DNA sequence: TGTGCCAGCAGCTTGAGCCAGGGAGGACAGCCCCAGCATTTT.